This T cell receptor beta chain was profiled in a study of somatic mutations in cytotoxic T cells in rheumatoid arthritis (dated by TCRdb to about 2017). As for the study more broadly: Some T-cell populations stained with V beta antibodies were sorted by flow on a FACSAria II or Sony SH800 to nearly 100% purity, with sorted V beta1+ cells additionally subjected to TCRB sequencing. Whether expanded CD8+ T-cell clones in untreated, newly diagnosed rheumatoid arthritis carry somatic mutations was the study question, and clonality was characterized with TCRB deep sequencing. TCRB deep sequencing covered 50 to 75 patients with rheumatoid arthritis along with around 22 healthy controls. Patient and control groups had essentially identical median ages.

The immunoSEQ assay was applied to genomic DNA for TCRB CDR3 sequencing. The authors' analysis ran thus. Analyses were restricted to productive TCRB rearrangements. A clone was defined by a unique TCRB CDR3 sequence, and clonality was computed as a productive clonality index based on Shannon entropy. Repertoire overlap between two samples was calculated from the template counts of each clone relative to total templates per sample. Flow cytometry-measured V-gene usage correlated with V-gene usage from TCRB sequencing, with a Spearman r of around 0.6. The clones in this table, taken by TCRdb from immuneACCESS, are in-frame only. Not every clone is retained; where verified, under half of the shortfall comes from an unresolved V gene, and the cause of the rest is unknown. V and J calls and clone size are as listed in that table; D and trimming were resolved from the DNA. The sample table lists roughly 7,800 clones, less than 80% of them with a count of one. About 37% of the sample comes from the top ten.

Comments on this clone: Its binding antigen is unknown. Base quality data are lacking; no much larger clone is found one base away.

From cysteine to phenylalanine, the CDR3 is 14 amino acids long. Only CDR3 DNA remains: 42 bases, in frame from the first base. Based on the germline V gene, the CDR1 and CDR2 sequences are SGHDT and YYEEEE. Results and caveats for the whole study, not just this receptor: CD8+ clonality increased with age in patients (Spearman r=0.49) but not in healthy controls. The antigen targets of the expanded CD8+ clones were unknown, and absence from virus-specific databases did not rule out viral specificity. CD8+ T-cell clonality did not differ significantly between rheumatoid arthritis patients and age-matched healthy controls. The slight TRBV07 underrepresentation in patients was not adjusted for multiple comparisons. The largest CD8+ clone made up more than 20% of CD8+ cells in about an eighth of the 65 patients, and blood and synovial fluid shared several identical CD8+ TCRB sequences.

Healthy controls were approximately 18 blood donors whose buffy coats were used, with a median age of around 60 years (range about 21-80) and around 55% female. Flow cytometry confirmed the purity of CD4+ and CD8+ cells that had been isolated by positive magnetic bead selection on an AutoMACS. Peripheral blood mononuclear cells were isolated by Ficoll-Paque PLUS density gradient separation. Using Nucleospin Tissue or Tissue XS kits, DNA was extracted from CD4-enriched, CD8-enriched or PBMC samples, with quantification by a Qubit 2.0 fluorometer. The receptor was derived from a woman aged 45 to 65 in good health. The chain couples TRBV5-6 to TRBJ2-5; the D segment cannot be called with confidence. The last part of the DNA fits TRBJ2-7 better; the J call may be wrong. Sequencing was done on a sample of CD8+ T cells sorted from blood. The DNA sequence is as follows: TGTGCCAGCAGCTTGGGTCAGTGGGGCTACGAGCAGTACTTC. It is translated as CASSLGQWGYEQYF.